This TCR beta chain came from a study of blood T cells in healthy people across ages. Notes on this clonotype: An end of the junction differs from the germline gene, which may be a read error.

Every sample had a minimum of 6.5 million PBMCs isolated. PCR was performed a second time for about 7 to 11 cycles using a sample-barcoded 5' primer and a J-beta primer mix. Each cDNA molecule received a tag from a template-switch adaptor that had 12 random nucleotides. Each CDR3 protein gets one entry after TCRdb re-called the 5' RACE reads with MiXCR. Of roughly 790,000 distinct CDR3 sequences listed, more than 40% are singletons. The CDR3 spans 15 residues. Germline CDR1 and CDR2: SGHVS and FQNEAQ. The V call is TRBV7-8, the J call TRBJ2-7; 7 positions agree with TRBD2. The receptor was isolated from an older woman in good health. Input material: blood. The CDR3: CASSLLAKSSYEQYF. CDR3 DNA sequence: TGCGCCAGCAGCTTACTAGCGAAGAGCTCCTACGAGCAGTACTTC.